This T cell receptor beta chain was found in a study of blood T cell repertoires in COVID-19. For the study at large: Sites in the United States, Italy and Spain provided acute and convalescent COVID-19 samples. Sources were T cells, B-cell-depleted T cells, or PBMCs; the material itself was cDNA or gDNA.

Under the authors' procedure: Estimates of nucleated cell counts were drawn from the amplification of reference gene primers. Data came from immunoSEQ multiplex PCR; TCRdb stores just in-frame clones and leaves some out. D and trimming come from the DNA, and the V and J calls and clone size come from that table. The profile shows over 150,000 clones, about 86% of them singletons. Sequenced: peripheral blood. The receptor's source is a woman aged 55-69 years with acute or convalescent COVID-19.

CDR3 in DNA: TGTGCCAGCAGCTTGACTAGCCAAGAGACCCAGTACTTC. Protein sequence: CASSLTSQETQYF. V is TRBV5-4 and J is TRBJ2-5; weak D call: TRBD2 (5 bases). Per germline, CDR1 SGHNT and CDR2 YYREEE (reference sequence). The V end was cut by 1 base, the J end by 1 base, with 5 bases between. This CDR3 region has 13 residues.